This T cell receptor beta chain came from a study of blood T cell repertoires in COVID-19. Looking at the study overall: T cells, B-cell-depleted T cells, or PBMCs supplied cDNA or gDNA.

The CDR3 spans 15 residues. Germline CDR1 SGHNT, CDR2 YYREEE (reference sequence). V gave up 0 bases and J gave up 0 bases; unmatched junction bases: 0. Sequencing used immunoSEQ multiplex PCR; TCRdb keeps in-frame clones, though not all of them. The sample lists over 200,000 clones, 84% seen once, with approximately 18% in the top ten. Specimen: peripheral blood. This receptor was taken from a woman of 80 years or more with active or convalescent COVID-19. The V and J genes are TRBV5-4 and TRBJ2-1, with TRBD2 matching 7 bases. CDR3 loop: CASSLGGSSYNEQFF. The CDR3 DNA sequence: TGTGCCAGCAGCTTGGGCGGGAGCTCCTACAATGAGCAGTTCTTC.